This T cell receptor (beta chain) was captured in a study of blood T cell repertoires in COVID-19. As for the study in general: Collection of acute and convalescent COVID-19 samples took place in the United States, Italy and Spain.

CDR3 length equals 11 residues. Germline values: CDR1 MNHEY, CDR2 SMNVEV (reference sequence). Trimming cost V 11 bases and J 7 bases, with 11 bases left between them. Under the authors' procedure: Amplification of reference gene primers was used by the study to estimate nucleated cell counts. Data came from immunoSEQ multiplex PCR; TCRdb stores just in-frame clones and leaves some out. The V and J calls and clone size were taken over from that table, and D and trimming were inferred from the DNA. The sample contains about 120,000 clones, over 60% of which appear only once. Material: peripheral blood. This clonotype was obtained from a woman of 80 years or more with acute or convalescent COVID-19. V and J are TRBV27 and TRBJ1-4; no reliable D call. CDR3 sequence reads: CAVRSFEKLFF. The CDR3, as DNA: TGTGCCGTCCGGAGTTTTGAAAAACTGTTTTTT.